Each of the 25 T cell receptor beta chains below was sequenced from the same sample in a study of blood T cell repertoires in COVID-19. Some clones are missing from TCRdb's copy, which holds only in-frame ones; the method was immunoSEQ multiplex PCR. The sample lists approximately 100,000 clones; roughly 82% were seen once. Sequenced: peripheral blood. The receptors here all came from a human donor in a cohort sampled during active COVID-19.

This clone has only one observation. This chain links TRBV6-2 or TRBV6-3 with TRBJ2-7; 7 bases are shared with TRBD1. After removal of 4 bases from V and 3 bases from J, the junction contained 6 bases not matched to a gene. The CDR3 totals 14 residues. Germline V CDR1 and CDR2: MNHEY, SVGEGT. The CDR3 region has the DNA TGTGCCAGCAGTTGGTTCCCAGGGGGCTACGAGCAGTACTTC. As protein: CASSWFPGGYEQYF.

V usage is TRBV4-1 and J usage is TRBJ2-3; D remains ambiguous. The CDR3 consists of 15 residues. V was pared by 2 bases and J by 1 base, with 10 bases between. Germline CDR1 MGHRA, CDR2 YSYEKL. For the CDR3, the DNA is TGCGCCAGCAGCCAAAATCCCTCTCGCACAGATACGCAGTATTTT. It encodes CASSQNPSRTDTQYF.

This clone was detected once. The V and J genes are TRBV19 and TRBJ1-5; D perhaps matches TRBD1 (5 bases). This CDR3 region has 14 residues. Trimming stripped 5 bases from V and 4 bases from J, with 12 bases between. Germline V gene sequence: CDR1 LNHDA, CDR2 SQIVND (reference sequence). The CDR3, as DNA: TGTGCCAGTAGTTCTTCCCGGGGGAATCAGCCCCAGCATTTT. It codes for CASSSSRGNQPQHF.

This chain uses TRBV15 with TRBJ1-5; 7 nucleotides line up with TRBD1. The CDR3 runs to 14 residues. V shed 2 bases, J shed 8 bases, and the junction held 6 bases outside the gene matches. Germline V gives CDR1 LNHNV, CDR2 YYDKDF (reference sequence). Here the CDR3 DNA reads TGTGCCACCAGCAGAATAGACAGGGAGGAGCCCCAGCATTTT. Translated, it gives CATSRIDREEPQHF. The whole variable domain, filled in from reference TRBV15 and TRBJ1-5, reads DAMVIQNPRYQVTQFGKPVTLSCSQTLNHNVMYWYQQKSSQAPKLLFHYYDKDFNNEADTPDNFQSRRPNTSFCFLDIRSPGLGDTAMYLCATSRIDREEPQHFGDGTRLSIL.

The genes are TRBV6-6 and TRBJ1-4; a weak D match, TRBD1 (5 bases). CDR3 length: 15 amino acids. Germline V gene data show CDR1 as MNHNY and CDR2 as SVGAGI (reference sequence). Trimming removed 2 bases at V and 3 bases at J, with 10 bases between. CDR3 residues: CASSYGATSNEKLFF. For the CDR3, the DNA is TGTGCCAGCAGTTACGGGGCAACCTCTAATGAAAAACTGTTTTTT.

V and J are TRBV7-2 and TRBJ2-7, with TRBD2 as a possible D gene (5 bases). Trimming took off 1 base at V and 6 bases at J, with 13 bases between the two ends. The CDR3 is 14 amino acids. CDR1 and CDR2 from the germline V gene are SGHTA and FQGNSA. For the CDR3, the DNA is TGTGCCAGCAGCTTAGAGGGCGGGTATGGCGAGCAGTACTTC. This gives the protein CASSLEGGYGEQYF.

The chain combines TRBV9 with TRBJ2-5, with TRBD2 matching over 10 bases. Germline values: CDR1 SGDLS, CDR2 YYNGEE. Trimming at V came to 4 bases and at J to 4 bases, leaving 4 bases not matched to a gene. CDR3 size: 14 residues. The CDR3 spells CASSTRLAGETQYF. The CDR3 DNA sequence: TGTGCCAGCAGCACCCGACTAGCGGGAGAGACCCAGTACTTC.

The rearrangement joins TRBV9 to TRBJ2-7, with TRBD1 matching 7 bases. The V and J ends lost 4 bases and 0 bases, in that order; junction bases with no gene match: 7. Germline V gene sequence: CDR1 SGDLS, CDR2 YYNGEE. The CDR3 is 15 residues long. DNA of the CDR3: TGTGCCAGCAGCCCAAAGGACAGGTTCTCCTACGAGCAGTACTTC. Amino acid sequence: CASSPKDRFSYEQYF.

The chain joins TRBV28 to TRBJ2-3, with a weak D call TRBD2 (6 bases). CDR1 and CDR2 (germline): MDHEN, SYDVKM. Between the trimmed V and J ends, which lost 6 bases and 6 bases, there was a span of 19 bases. The CDR3 is made up of 15 amino acids. CDR3 sequence (DNA): TGTGCCAGCAGGGGGGGACCGACCGTCATGGATACGCAGTATTTT. This translates into CASRGGPTVMDTQYF.

The chain combines TRBV5-1 with TRBJ2-7; D is possibly TRBD1 (6 bases). The germline CDR1 and CDR2 sequences are SGHRS and YFSETQ. The CDR3 is made up of 15 amino acids. V lost 0 bases to trimming and J lost 2 bases, with 12 bases between them. CDR3 residues: CASSLGDRFPYEQYF. For the CDR3, the DNA is TGCGCCAGCAGCTTGGGAGACAGGTTTCCCTACGAGCAGTACTTC.

This sequence joins TRBV11-2 and TRBJ2-1; D possibly corresponds to TRBD2 (5 bases). Between the trimmed V and J ends, which lost 10 bases and 0 bases, there was a span of 7 bases. The CDR3 length is 12 residues. CDR1 and CDR2 from the germline V gene are SGHAT and FQNNGV. Here the CDR3 DNA reads TGTGCCACGGGGAGCTCCTACAATGAGCAGTTCTTC. Translating it yields CATGSSYNEQFF.

The chain is built from TRBV7-2 and TRBJ2-3; tentative D call: TRBD2 (6 bases). Between the trimmed V and J ends, which lost 6 bases and 3 bases, there was a span of 16 bases. CDR1 and CDR2 (germline): SGHTA, FQGNSA. The CDR3 is made up of 15 amino acids. CDR3: CASSRPGLQTDTQYF. CDR3 DNA: TGTGCCAGCAGTAGGCCGGGACTGCAGACAGATACGCAGTATTTT.

The V and J genes are TRBV7-6 and TRBJ2-1; 7 bases line up with TRBD2. Per the germline V gene, CDR1 is SGHVS and CDR2 is FNYEAQ. This CDR3 is built from 15 residues. Trimming at V came to 0 bases and at J to 8 bases, leaving 7 bases not matched to a gene. The CDR3 protein is CASSLAGGLGHEQFF. In DNA form, the CDR3 reads TGTGCCAGCAGCTTAGCGGGAGGGCTGGGGCATGAGCAGTTCTTC.

The chain couples TRBV7-2 to TRBJ1-2, with TRBD1 identical over 8 bases. The CDR3 covers 14 residues. With 5 bases clipped from V and 3 bases from J, the junction kept 5 bases outside the gene matches. The germline CDR1 and CDR2 sequences are SGHTA and FQGNSA. In nucleotides, the CDR3 is TGTGCCAGCAGCAAGACAGGGGACGACTATGGCTACACCTTC. Amino acids: CASSKTGDDYGYTF.

This chain uses TRBV4-3 with TRBJ1-2; D gene unclear. This CDR3 has 14 residues. The V gene lost 0 bases and the J gene lost 4 bases, with 9 bases spanning the gap. CDR1 and CDR2 from the germline V gene are LGHNA and YSLEER. CDR3 coding DNA: TGCGCCAGCAGCCAAGACAGGTCTATCTATGGCTACACCTTC. Protein: CASSQDRSIYGYTF.

This clone has just one count. This rearrangement joins TRBV7-2 to TRBJ1-2; 10 bases align to TRBD1. After removal of 5 bases from V and 4 bases from J, the junction contained 10 bases not matched to a gene. Per germline, CDR1 SGHTA and CDR2 FQGNSA. The CDR3 is 16 residues long. The CDR3 loop reads CASSPEGQGTVYGYTF. The CDR3 region has the DNA TGTGCCAGCAGCCCCGAGGGACAGGGGACGGTCTATGGCTACACCTTC.

This clone was seen more than once but under ten times. CDR3 DNA: TGTGCCACAGCAAGGAGCGCGGGCCGCAGTCAGCCCCAGCATTTT. Its protein product is CATARSAGRSQPQHF. The chain links TRBV6-5 to TRBJ1-5; D call uncertain. Germline V CDR1 and CDR2: MNHEY, SVGAGI. The CDR3 length is 15 residues. The V and J ends lost 10 bases and 6 bases respectively, with 22 bases between them.

The rearrangement links TRBV7-2 to TRBJ1-5, with D perhaps TRBD1 (5 bases). This CDR3 contains 13 residues. Trimming took off 5 bases at V and 5 bases at J, with 10 bases between the two ends. Germline CDR1 reads SGHTA; CDR2 reads FQGNSA. The CDR3 coding sequence is TGTGCCAGCAGCGACGGGACTTATCAGCCCCAGCATTTT. It translates to CASSDGTYQPQHF. Variable domain in full (rest from reference TRBV7-2 and TRBJ1-5): GAGVSQSPSNKVTEKGKDVELRCDPISGHTALYWYRQSLGQGLEFLIYFQGNSAPDKSGLPSDRFSAERTGGSVSTLTIQRTQQEDSAVYLCASSDGTYQPQHFGDGTRLSIL.

The CDR3 here is CASRLETEAFF. For the CDR3, the DNA is TGCGCCAGCAGGCTGGAGACTGAAGCTTTCTTT. This sequence joins TRBV5-1 and TRBJ1-1; D not resolved. The germline V gene has CDR1 SGHRS and CDR2 YFSETQ. The V and J ends lost 5 bases and 5 bases respectively, with 7 bases between them. This CDR3 spans 11 amino acids. The whole variable domain, filled in from reference TRBV5-1 and TRBJ1-1, reads KAGVTQTPRYLIKTRGQQVTLSCSPISGHRSVSWYQQTPGQGLQFLFEYFSETQRNKGNFPGRFSGRQFSNSRSEMNVSTLELGDSALYLCASRLETEAFFGQGTRLTVV.

On this clone itself: Other DNA sequences in this sample translate to the same CDR3. The chain employs TRBV7-2 and TRBJ2-1; 9 nucleotides match TRBD2. CDR1 is SGHTA and CDR2 is FQGNSA in the germline V gene. J was trimmed by 7 bases and V by 2 bases; bases with no gene match: 12. The CDR3 runs to 17 residues. CDR3 amino acids: CASSLQPGGRAANEQFF. The DNA for the CDR3 is TGTGCCAGCAGCTTACAGCCGGGCGGGAGGGCCGCAAATGAGCAGTTCTTC. Looking up the rest from reference TRBV7-2 and TRBJ2-1 gives the full variable domain: GAGVSQSPSNKVTEKGKDVELRCDPISGHTALYWYRQSLGQGLEFLIYFQGNSAPDKSGLPSDRFSAERTGGSVSTLTIQRTQQEDSAVYLCASSLQPGGRAANEQFFGPGTRLTVL.

This clone was detected a few times. V usage is TRBV15 and J usage is TRBJ1-2; possible D gene TRBD1, 5 bases. This CDR3 has 16 residues. Trimming removed 2 bases at V and 7 bases at J, with 20 bases between. CDR1 and CDR2 (germline): LNHNV, YYDKDF (reference sequence). The CDR3 coding sequence is TGTGCCACCAGCAGATCCCTCCCAACAGGAATGGGTGGCTACACCTTC. Amino acid sequence: CATSRSLPTGMGGYTF.

The chain employs TRBV27 and TRBJ2-2, with 8 nucleotides matching TRBD1. Germline CDR1 MNHEY, CDR2 SMNVEV (reference sequence). The CDR3 spans 15 residues. V shed 6 bases and J 4 bases; nucleotides not matched to a gene: 7. As DNA, the CDR3 is TGTGCCAGCAGCTCGACAGGGGTGTTCACCGGGGAGCTGTTTTTT. Its protein product is CASSSTGVFTGELFF.

V usage is TRBV9 and J usage is TRBJ1-4; possible D gene TRBD1, 5 bases. Germline V CDR1 and CDR2: SGDLS, YYNGEE. Trimming removed 4 bases from V and 3 bases from J, with 19 bases in between. This CDR3 has 17 residues. The CDR3 region is CASSRLGAELANEKLFF. CDR3 sequence (DNA): TGTGCCAGCAGCCGCCTTGGGGCCGAGTTGGCTAATGAAAAACTGTTTTTT.

This clone was observed once. V usage is TRBV29-1 and J usage is TRBJ1-1; the match to TRBD1 covers 7 bases. CDR1 and CDR2 from the germline V gene are SQVTM and ANQGSEA. The CDR3 is made up of 15 amino acids. After removal of 6 bases from V and 0 bases from J, the junction contained 10 bases not matched to a gene. The CDR3 is CSVQKTGAMNTEAFF. The CDR3 bases are TGCAGCGTCCAAAAAACAGGGGCAATGAACACTGAAGCTTTCTTT.

V gene TRBV21-1 combines with J gene TRBJ2-1; the table's D call, TRBD1, has no DNA check behind it. TRBV21-1 is flagged as a pseudogene. The length of the CDR3 is 16 residues. CDR3 DNA sequence: TGTGCCAGCAGCATGGGACAGGGTCCTAAAGGGAATGAGCAGTTCTTC. Amino acids: CASSMGQGPKGNEQFF.